The 16 T cell receptor beta chains listed next were all sequenced from one sample in a study of blood T cell repertoires in COVID-19. Assay used: immunoSEQ multiplex PCR; TCRdb lists only in-frame clones, some missing. This table has roughly 570,000 clones, about 89% appearing once. The specimen sequenced was peripheral blood. These receptor sequences come from a woman between 50 and 59 years old with COVID-19, enrolled during active disease.

V usage is TRBV7-9 and J usage is TRBJ1-2, with unresolved D. This CDR3 comprises 13 residues. V gave up 8 bases and J gave up 10 bases, with 20 bases separating them. Germline CDR1 SEHNR, CDR2 FQNEAQ (reference sequence). The CDR3 protein is CASAIFEDISYTF. The DNA of the CDR3 is TGTGCCAGCGCCATATTCGAGGATATTTCCTACACCTTC.

The chain has TRBV6-1 and TRBJ1-5; D uncertain. V lost 2 bases and J 2 bases, leaving 7 bases between the germline ends. Germline CDR1 MNHNS, CDR2 SASEGT. CDR3 length equals 14 residues. DNA of the CDR3: TGTGCCAGCAGTGAAATCGGTGGCAATCAGCCCCAGCATTTT. Protein sequence: CASSEIGGNQPQHF.

The V gene is TRBV27, the J gene TRBJ1-3; TRBD1 agrees at 7 bases. This CDR3 has 14 residues. With V trimmed by 8 bases and J by 0 bases, 4 bases remained unmatched. CDR1 is MNHEY and CDR2 is SMNVEV in the germline V gene (reference sequence). The CDR3 bases are TGTGCCAGCCGGGACAGTCACTCTGGAAACACCATATATTTT. Its translation is CASRDSHSGNTIYF.

Written as DNA, the CDR3 is TGTGCCAGCAGGCAACAGACAGGTCATGAAGCTTTCTTT. As protein: CASRQQTGHEAFF. The chain joins TRBV2 to TRBJ1-1; D possibly corresponds to TRBD1 (6 bases). Germline V lookup: CDR1 SNHLY, CDR2 FYNNEI. CDR3 length: 13 amino acids. Trimming removed 6 bases from V and 7 bases from J, with 15 bases in between.

This clone was detected only a few times. The DNA of the CDR3 is TGTGCCAGCAGGGGCACTTCCCTTTTCACCGGGGAGCTGTTTTTT. Its protein product is CASRGTSLFTGELFF. The rearrangement joins TRBV11-2 to TRBJ2-2; D uncertain. CDR3 length: 15 amino acids. Germline-derived CDR1 and CDR2 are SGHAT and FQNNGV. The germline V and J ends were trimmed by 6 bases and 4 bases, with 15 bases remaining between them.

The genes are TRBV11-3 and TRBJ2-2; 9 bases match TRBD2. Per germline, CDR1 SGHNT and CDR2 YENEEA. This CDR3 has 15 amino acids. J lost 4 bases, V lost 5 bases, and 5 bases had no gene match. This chain's CDR3 is CASSLGLAGTGELFF. For the CDR3, the DNA is TGTGCCAGCAGCCTGGGACTAGCTGGCACCGGGGAGCTGTTTTTT.

The gene calls are TRBV30 and TRBJ1-3, with D possibly TRBD1 on 5 matching bases. Germline CDR1 GTSNPN, CDR2 SVGIG (reference sequence). This CDR3 contains 15 residues. The V end was cut by 0 bases, the J end by 2 bases, with 11 bases between. CDR3 DNA sequence: TGTGCCTGGAGTGTACGCAGGGCCACTGGAAACACCATATATTTT. Amino acids: CAWSVRRATGNTIYF.

Of note for this clone: At the DNA level, this CDR3 is encoded by other sequences in the same sample as well. This sequence joins TRBV6-5 and TRBJ2-7; 7 bases fit TRBD1. Germline V gene sequence: CDR1 MNHEY, CDR2 SVGAGI. This CDR3 spans 13 amino acids. V dropped 5 bases and J dropped 3; count of bases not matched to a gene: 4. For the CDR3, the DNA is TGTGCCAGCAGTCTGACAGGGCGCTACGAGCAGTACTTC. Amino acid sequence: CASSLTGRYEQYF.

This chain uses TRBV4-2 with TRBJ1-2; maybe TRBD1 (6 bases). Trimming left V 4 bases short and J 6 bases short, with 18 bases between. The CDR3 sequence is 15 residues long. Germline CDR1 is LGHNA and CDR2 is YNFKEQ. The CDR3 reads CASSPQMNRDDGYTF. The CDR3 coding sequence is TGTGCCAGCAGCCCCCAGATGAACAGGGACGATGGCTACACCTTC.

This clone came up once. The chain links TRBV10-3 to TRBJ2-3, with TRBD1 as a possible D gene (6 bases). The CDR3 runs to 15 residues. V lost 2 bases to trimming and J lost 1 base, with 10 bases between them. Germline assignment: CDR1 ENHRY and CDR2 SYGVKD. CDR3 bases: TGTGCCATCAGTGAGGGGTCAGGGGGCACAGATACGCAGTATTTT. This sequence encodes CAISEGSGGTDTQYF.

The V and J genes are TRBV9 and TRBJ1-4; possible D gene TRBD1, 6 bases. CDR1 is SGDLS and CDR2 is YYNGEE in the germline V gene. The germline V and J ends were trimmed by 7 bases and 8 bases, with 18 bases remaining between them. CDR3 length: 14 residues. CDR3 loop: CASAPTGRGEKLFF. The CDR3 region has the DNA TGTGCCAGCGCCCCGACAGGCCGAGGGGAAAAACTGTTTTTT.

J is TRBJ2-3 and V is TRBV18; 11 bases map to TRBD1. In germline, CDR1 is KGHSH, CDR2 LQKENI. This CDR3 has 15 amino acids. The J segment lost 3 bases and the V segment lost 4 bases, leaving 3 bases of the junction unmatched. The CDR3 sequence: CASSRRDRGTDTQYF. The DNA of the CDR3 is TGTGCCAGCTCACGAAGGGACAGGGGGACAGATACGCAGTATTTT.

This sequence joins TRBV5-1 and TRBJ2-1, with D tentatively TRBD2 (7 bases). Deletions cut 0 bases from V and 8 bases from J, with 15 bases between. The CDR3 runs 15 residues. From germline, CDR1 is SGHRS and CDR2 YFSETQ. The CDR3 DNA is TGCGCCAGCAGCTTGGTTGGGGGGGCCGGCCATGAGCAGTTCTTC. It encodes CASSLVGGAGHEQFF.

This chain connects TRBV6-5 to TRBJ2-7; no firm D call. The CDR3 is 14 amino acids. Germline values: CDR1 MNHEY, CDR2 SVGAGI. Trimming removed 3 bases from V and 3 bases from J, with 12 bases in between. The CDR3 reads CASSYRGSRYEQYF. DNA of the CDR3: TGTGCCAGCAGTTATCGAGGCAGCCGCTACGAGCAGTACTTC.

This chain links TRBV6-5 with TRBJ1-2; D possibly corresponds to TRBD1 (5 bases). V lost 6 bases to trimming and J lost 4 bases, with 18 bases between them. The CDR3 totals 15 residues. Germline V gives CDR1 MNHEY, CDR2 SVGAGI. In DNA, the CDR3 is TGTGCCAGCAGCCGGGGGAATACGGGAGCCTATGGCTACACCTTC. As protein: CASSRGNTGAYGYTF.

The V gene is TRBV24-1, the J gene TRBJ1-1; D perhaps matches TRBD1 (5 bases). The CDR3 extends over 13 amino acids. The V end lost 8 bases, the J end lost 4 bases, and 13 bases lay between the germline ends. The germline V gene has CDR1 KGHDR and CDR2 SFDVKD. CDR3 protein: CATTQGGGTEAFF. The CDR3 region has the DNA TGTGCCACCACGCAGGGCGGGGGCACTGAAGCTTTCTTT.